This TCR beta chain derives from a study of ipilimumab plus nivolumab after autologous stem cell transplantation. V lost 3 bases and J 0 bases, leaving 14 bases between the germline ends. Germline CDR1 KGHSY, CDR2 FQNENV. This CDR3 comprises 16 residues. This table comes from immunoSEQ multiplex PCR, and its TCRdb copy is limited to in-frame clones, with some not included. The table lists 15,000 to 20,000 clones, roughly three quarters of them singletons, with 35% in the top ten. The sequenced sample was PBMCs, obtained in a trial of ipilimumab plus nivolumab as post-transplant consolidation. This TCR came from a male donor with diffuse large B-cell lymphoma. The rearrangement uses TRBV16 and TRBJ1-2; possible D gene TRBD1, 5 bases. The CDR3: CASSQTLTGANYGYTF. The CDR3 coding sequence is TGTGCCAGCAGCCAGACGTTAACAGGAGCTAACTATGGCTACACCTTC.